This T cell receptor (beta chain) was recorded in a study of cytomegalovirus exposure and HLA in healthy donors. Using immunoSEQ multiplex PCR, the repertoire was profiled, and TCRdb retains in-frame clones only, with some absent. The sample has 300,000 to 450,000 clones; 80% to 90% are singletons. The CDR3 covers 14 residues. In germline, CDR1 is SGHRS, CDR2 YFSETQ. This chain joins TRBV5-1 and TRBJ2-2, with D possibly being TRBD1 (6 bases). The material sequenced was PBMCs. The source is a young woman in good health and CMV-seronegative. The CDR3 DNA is TGCGCAAGCGGTAGGGGGTCTAACACCGGGGAGCTGTTTTTT. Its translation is CASGRGSNTGELFF.